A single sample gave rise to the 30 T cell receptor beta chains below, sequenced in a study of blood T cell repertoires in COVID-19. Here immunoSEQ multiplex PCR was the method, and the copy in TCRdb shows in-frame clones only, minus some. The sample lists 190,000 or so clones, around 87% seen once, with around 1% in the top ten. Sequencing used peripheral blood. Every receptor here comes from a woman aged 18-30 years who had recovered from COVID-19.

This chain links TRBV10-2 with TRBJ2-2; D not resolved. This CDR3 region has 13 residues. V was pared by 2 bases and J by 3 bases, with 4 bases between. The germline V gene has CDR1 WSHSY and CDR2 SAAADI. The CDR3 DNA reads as TGCGCCAGCAGTGAGGACTACACCGGGGAGCTGTTTTTT. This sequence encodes CASSEDYTGELFF.

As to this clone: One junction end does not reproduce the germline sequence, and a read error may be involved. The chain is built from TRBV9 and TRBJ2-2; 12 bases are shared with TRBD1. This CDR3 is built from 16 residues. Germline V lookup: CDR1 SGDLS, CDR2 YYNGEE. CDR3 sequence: CASSVGGTGGTRELFF. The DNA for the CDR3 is TGTGCCAGCAGCGTAGGGGGGACAGGGGGCACCCGGGAGCTGTTTTTT.

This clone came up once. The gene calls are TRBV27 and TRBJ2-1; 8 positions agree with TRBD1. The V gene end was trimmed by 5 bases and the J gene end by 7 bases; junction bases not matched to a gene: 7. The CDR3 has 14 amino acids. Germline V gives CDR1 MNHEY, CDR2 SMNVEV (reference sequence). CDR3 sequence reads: CASSPLDRDNEQFF. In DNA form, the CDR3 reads TGTGCCAGCAGTCCCCTGGACAGGGATAATGAGCAGTTCTTC.

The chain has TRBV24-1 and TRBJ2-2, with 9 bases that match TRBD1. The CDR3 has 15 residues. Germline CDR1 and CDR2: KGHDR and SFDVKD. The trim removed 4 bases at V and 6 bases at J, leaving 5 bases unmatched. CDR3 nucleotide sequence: TGTGCCACCAGTGACGACAGGGGGGTAGCCGGGGAGCTGTTTTTT. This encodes CATSDDRGVAGELFF.

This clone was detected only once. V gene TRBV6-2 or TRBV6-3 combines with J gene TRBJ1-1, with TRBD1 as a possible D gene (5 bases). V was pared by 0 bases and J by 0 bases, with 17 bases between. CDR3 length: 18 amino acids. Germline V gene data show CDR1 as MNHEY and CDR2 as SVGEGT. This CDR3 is CASSYSWGRRGMNTEAFF. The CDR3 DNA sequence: TGTGCCAGCAGTTACTCGTGGGGCAGGCGGGGGATGAACACTGAAGCTTTCTTT.

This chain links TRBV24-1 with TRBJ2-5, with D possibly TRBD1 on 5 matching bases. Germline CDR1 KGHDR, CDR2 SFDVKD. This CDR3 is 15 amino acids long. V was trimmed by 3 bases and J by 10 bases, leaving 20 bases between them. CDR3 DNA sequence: TGTGCCACCAGTGATGGCACAGGATACCCTAACGACCAGTACTTC. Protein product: CATSDGTGYPNDQYF.

CDR3 in amino acids: CASSQSGTANYGYTF. The CDR3 DNA reads TGTGCCAGCAGTCAATCCGGGACAGCTAACTATGGCTACACCTTC. The rearrangement joins TRBV28 to TRBJ1-2, with TRBD1 matching 7 bases. The germline V gene has CDR1 MDHEN and CDR2 SYDVKM. V shed 5 bases, J shed 0 bases, and the junction held 6 bases outside the gene matches. CDR3 length: 15 amino acids.

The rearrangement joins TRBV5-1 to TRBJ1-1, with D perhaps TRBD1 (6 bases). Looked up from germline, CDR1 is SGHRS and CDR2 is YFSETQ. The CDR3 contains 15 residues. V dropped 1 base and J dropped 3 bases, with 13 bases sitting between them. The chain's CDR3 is CASSLIDPGDTEAFF. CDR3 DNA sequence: TGCGCCAGCAGCTTGATCGATCCAGGGGACACTGAAGCTTTCTTT. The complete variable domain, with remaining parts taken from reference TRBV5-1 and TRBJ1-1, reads KAGVTQTPRYLIKTRGQQVTLSCSPISGHRSVSWYQQTPGQGLQFLFEYFSETQRNKGNFPGRFSGRQFSNSRSEMNVSTLELGDSALYLCASSLIDPGDTEAFFGQGTRLTVV.

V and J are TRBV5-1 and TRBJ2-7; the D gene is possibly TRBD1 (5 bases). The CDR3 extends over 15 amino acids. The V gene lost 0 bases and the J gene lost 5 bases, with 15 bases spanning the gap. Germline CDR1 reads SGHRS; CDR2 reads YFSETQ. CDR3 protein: CASSLGTGKPNEQYF. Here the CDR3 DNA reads TGCGCCAGCAGCTTGGGTACAGGAAAGCCTAACGAGCAGTACTTC.

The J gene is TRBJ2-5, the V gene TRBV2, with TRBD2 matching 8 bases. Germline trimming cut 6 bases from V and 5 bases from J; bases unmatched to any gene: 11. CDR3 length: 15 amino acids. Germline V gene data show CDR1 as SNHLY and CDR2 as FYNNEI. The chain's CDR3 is CASRLRAGVSETQYF. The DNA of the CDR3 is TGTGCCAGCAGACTTCGAGCGGGAGTCTCGGAGACCCAGTACTTC.

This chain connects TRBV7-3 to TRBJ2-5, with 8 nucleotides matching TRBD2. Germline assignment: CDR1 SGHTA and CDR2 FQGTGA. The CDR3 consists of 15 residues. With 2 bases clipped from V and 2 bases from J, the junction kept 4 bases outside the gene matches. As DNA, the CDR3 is TGTGCCAGCAGCTTATTGACGGGGGGGCAAGAGACCCAGTACTTC. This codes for CASSLLTGGQETQYF.

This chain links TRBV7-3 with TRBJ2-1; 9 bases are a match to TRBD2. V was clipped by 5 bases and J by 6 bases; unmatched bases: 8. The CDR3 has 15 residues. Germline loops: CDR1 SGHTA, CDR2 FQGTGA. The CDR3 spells CASSPFGGGANEQFF. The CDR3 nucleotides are TGTGCCAGCAGCCCCTTCGGCGGGGGGGCCAATGAGCAGTTCTTC.

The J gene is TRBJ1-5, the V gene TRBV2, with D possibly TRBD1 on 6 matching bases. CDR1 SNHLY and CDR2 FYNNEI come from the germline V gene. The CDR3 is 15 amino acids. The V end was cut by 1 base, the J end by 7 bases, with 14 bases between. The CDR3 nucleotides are TGTGCCAGCAGTGAAGAACGGACAGTAGGGCAGCCCCAGCATTTT. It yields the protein CASSEERTVGQPQHF.

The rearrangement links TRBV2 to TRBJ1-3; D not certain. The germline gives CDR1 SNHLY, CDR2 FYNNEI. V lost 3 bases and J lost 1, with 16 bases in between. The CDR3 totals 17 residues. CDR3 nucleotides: TGTGCCAGCAGTGATCTTCCGACCGGGGAGTCTGGAAACACCATATATTTT. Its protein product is CASSDLPTGESGNTIYF.

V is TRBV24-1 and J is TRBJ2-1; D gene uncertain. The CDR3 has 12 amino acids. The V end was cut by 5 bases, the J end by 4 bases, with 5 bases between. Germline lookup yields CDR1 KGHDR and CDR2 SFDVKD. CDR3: CATSALYNEQFF. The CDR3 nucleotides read TGTGCCACCAGTGCCCTGTACAATGAGCAGTTCTTC.

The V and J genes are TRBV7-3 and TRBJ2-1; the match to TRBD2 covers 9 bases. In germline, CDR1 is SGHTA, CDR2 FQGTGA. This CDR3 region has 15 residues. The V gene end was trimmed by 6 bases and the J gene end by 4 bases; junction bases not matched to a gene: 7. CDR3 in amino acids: CASSFMTSGYNEQFF. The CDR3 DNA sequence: TGTGCCAGCAGTTTTATGACTAGCGGATACAATGAGCAGTTCTTC.

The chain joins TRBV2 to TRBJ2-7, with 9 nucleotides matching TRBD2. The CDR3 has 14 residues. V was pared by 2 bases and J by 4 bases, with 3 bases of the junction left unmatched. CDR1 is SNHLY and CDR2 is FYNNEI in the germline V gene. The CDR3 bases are TGTGCCAGCAGTGAACTAGCGGGGCAATACGAGCAGTACGTC. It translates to CASSELAGQYEQYV.

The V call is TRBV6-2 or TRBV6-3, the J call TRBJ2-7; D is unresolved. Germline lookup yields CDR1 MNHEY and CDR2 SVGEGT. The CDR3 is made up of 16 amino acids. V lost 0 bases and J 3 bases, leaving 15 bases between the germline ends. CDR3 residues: CASSYSKDTARYEQYV. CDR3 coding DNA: TGTGCCAGCAGTTACTCGAAAGACACGGCCCGCTACGAGCAGTACGTC.

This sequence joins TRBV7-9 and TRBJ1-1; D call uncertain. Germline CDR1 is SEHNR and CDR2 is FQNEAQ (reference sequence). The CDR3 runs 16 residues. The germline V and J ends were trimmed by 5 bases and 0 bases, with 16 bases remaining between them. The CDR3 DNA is TGTGCCAGCAGCCCCCGGAGGAGTCTTATGAACACTGAAGCTTTCTTT. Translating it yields CASSPRRSLMNTEAFF.

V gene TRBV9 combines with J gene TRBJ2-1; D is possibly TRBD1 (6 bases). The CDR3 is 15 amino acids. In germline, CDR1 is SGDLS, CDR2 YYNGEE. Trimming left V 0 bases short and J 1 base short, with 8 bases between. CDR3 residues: CASSVGTASYNEQFF. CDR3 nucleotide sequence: TGTGCCAGCAGCGTAGGGACAGCTTCCTACAATGAGCAGTTCTTC.

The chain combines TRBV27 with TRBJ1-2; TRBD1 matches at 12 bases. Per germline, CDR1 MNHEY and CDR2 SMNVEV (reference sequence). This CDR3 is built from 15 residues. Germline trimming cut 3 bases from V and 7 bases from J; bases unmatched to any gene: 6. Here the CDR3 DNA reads TGTGCCAGCAGTTTCCGGGACAGGGGGCGGGGTGGCTACACCTTC. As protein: CASSFRDRGRGGYTF.

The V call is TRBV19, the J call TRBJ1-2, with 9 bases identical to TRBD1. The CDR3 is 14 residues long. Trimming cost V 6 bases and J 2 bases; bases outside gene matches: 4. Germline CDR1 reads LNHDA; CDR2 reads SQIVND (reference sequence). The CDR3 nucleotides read TGTGCCAGTAGCTCACAGGGGGCGAACTATGGCTACACCTTC. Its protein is CASSSQGANYGYTF.

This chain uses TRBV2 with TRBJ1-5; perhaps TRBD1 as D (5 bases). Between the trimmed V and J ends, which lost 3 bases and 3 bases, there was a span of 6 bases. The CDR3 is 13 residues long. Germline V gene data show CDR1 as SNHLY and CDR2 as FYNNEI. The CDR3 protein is CASSEDNNQPQHF. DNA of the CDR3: TGTGCCAGCAGTGAGGACAACAATCAGCCCCAGCATTTT.

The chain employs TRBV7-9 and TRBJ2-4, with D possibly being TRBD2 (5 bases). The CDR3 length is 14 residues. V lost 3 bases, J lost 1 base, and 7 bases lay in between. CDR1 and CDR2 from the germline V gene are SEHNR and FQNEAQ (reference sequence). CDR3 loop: CASSFRGAKNIQYF. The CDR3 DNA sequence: TGTGCCAGCAGCTTTCGAGGGGCCAAAAACATTCAGTACTTC.

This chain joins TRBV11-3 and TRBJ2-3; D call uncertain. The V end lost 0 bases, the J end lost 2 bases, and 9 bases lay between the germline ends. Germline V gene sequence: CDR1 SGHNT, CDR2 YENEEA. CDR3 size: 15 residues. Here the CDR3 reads CASSLEGGITDTQYF. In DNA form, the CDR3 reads TGTGCCAGCAGCTTAGAAGGCGGAATCACAGATACGCAGTATTTT.

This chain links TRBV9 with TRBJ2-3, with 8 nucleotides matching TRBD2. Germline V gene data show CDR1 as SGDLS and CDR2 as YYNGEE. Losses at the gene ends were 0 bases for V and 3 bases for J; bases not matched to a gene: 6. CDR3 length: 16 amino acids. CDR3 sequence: CASSVAELAATDTQYF. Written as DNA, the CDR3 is TGTGCCAGCAGCGTAGCCGAACTAGCGGCAACAGATACGCAGTATTTT.

The CDR3, as DNA: TGCGCCAGCTGTGGGGGCACAGGGGGAGAGACCCAGTACTTC. Amino acid sequence: CASCGGTGGETQYF. The chain joins TRBV5-1 to TRBJ2-5; TRBD1 matches 8 bases. This CDR3 contains 14 residues. V shed 7 bases, J shed 4 bases, and the junction held 9 bases outside the gene matches. Germline assignment: CDR1 SGHRS and CDR2 YFSETQ.

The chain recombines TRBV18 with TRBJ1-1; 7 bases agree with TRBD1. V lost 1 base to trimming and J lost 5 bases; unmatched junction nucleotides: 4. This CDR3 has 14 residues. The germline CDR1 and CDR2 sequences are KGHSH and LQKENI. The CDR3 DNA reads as TGTGCCAGCTCACCACGACAGGGAGGAACTGAAGCTTTCTTT. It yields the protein CASSPRQGGTEAFF. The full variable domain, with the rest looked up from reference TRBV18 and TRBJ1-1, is NAGVMQNPRHLVRRRGQEARLRCSPMKGHSHVYWYRQLPEEGLKFMVYLQKENIIDESGMPKERFSAEFPKEGPSILRIQQVVRGDSAAYFCASSPRQGGTEAFFGQGTRLTVV.

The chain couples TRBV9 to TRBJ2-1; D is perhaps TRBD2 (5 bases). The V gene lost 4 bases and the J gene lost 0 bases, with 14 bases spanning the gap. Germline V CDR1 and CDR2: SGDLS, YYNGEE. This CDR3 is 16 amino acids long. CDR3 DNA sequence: TGTGCCAGCAGCATCGGACTGGGCGACTCCTACAATGAGCAGTTCTTC. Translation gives CASSIGLGDSYNEQFF.

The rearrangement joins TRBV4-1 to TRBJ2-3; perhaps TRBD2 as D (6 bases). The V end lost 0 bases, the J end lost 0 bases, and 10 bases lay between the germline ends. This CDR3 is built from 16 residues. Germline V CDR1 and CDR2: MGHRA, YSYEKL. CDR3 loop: CASSQDPRGSTDTQYF. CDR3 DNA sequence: TGCGCCAGCAGCCAAGATCCCCGGGGGAGCACAGATACGCAGTATTTT.